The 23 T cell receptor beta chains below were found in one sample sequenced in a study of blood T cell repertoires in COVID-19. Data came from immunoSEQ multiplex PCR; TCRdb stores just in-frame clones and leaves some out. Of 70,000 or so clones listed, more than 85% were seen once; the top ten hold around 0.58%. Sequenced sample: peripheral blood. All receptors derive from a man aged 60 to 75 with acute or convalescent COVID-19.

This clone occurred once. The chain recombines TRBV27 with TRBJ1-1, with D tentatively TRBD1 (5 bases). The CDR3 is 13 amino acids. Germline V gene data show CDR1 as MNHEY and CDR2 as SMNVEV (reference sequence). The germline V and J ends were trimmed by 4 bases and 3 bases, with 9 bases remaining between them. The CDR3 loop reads CASSYGGDTEAFF. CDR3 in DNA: TGTGCCAGCAGTTACGGGGGGGACACTGAAGCTTTCTTT.

The DNA of the CDR3 is TGTGCCAGCAGCATCAGGACATCCGGCCGGGCAGATACGCAGTATTTT. Amino acids: CASSIRTSGRADTQYF. This chain uses TRBV5-6 with TRBJ2-3, with D possibly TRBD1 on 5 matching bases. The length of the CDR3 is 16 residues. The germline V gene encodes CDR1 SGHDT and CDR2 YYEEEE. The ends were cut back, 4 bases at V and 4 bases at J, with 19 bases in the middle.

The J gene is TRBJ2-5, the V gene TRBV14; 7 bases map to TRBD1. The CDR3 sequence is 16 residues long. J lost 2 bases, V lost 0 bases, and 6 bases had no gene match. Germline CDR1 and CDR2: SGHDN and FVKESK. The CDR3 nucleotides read TGTGCCAGCAGCCAAGACGGATGGGACAGTCAAGAGACCCAGTACTTC. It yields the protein CASSQDGWDSQETQYF.

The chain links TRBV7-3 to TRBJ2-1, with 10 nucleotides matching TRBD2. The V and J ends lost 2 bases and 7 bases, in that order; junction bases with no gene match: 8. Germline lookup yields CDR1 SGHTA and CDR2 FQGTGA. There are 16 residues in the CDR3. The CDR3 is CASSLQRLAGVNEQFF. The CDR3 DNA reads TGTGCCAGCAGCTTACAGCGGCTAGCGGGAGTTAATGAGCAGTTCTTC.

The CDR3 is CASSSQTDGLASYEQYF. CDR3 nucleotides: TGTGCCAGCAGCTCACAAACCGACGGACTAGCATCTTACGAGCAGTACTTC. The chain uses TRBV21-1 and TRBJ2-7; TRBD2 reflects the table's D call only, with no check against the DNA. TRBV21-1 is listed as a pseudogene. This CDR3 contains 17 residues.

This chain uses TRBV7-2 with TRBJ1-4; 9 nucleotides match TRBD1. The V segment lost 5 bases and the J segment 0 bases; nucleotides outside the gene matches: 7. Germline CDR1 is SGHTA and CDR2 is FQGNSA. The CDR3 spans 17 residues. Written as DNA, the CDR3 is TGTGCCAGCAGCCATTACAGGGGGCGATCAACTAATGAAAAACTGTTTTTT. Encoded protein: CASSHYRGRSTNEKLFF.

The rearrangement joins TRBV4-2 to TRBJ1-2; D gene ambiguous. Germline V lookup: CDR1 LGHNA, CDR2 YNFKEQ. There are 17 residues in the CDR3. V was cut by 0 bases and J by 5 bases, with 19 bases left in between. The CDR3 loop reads CASSQDLEGRRAYGYTF. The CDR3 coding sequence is TGTGCCAGCAGCCAAGATCTGGAGGGTCGGAGGGCTTATGGCTACACCTTC.

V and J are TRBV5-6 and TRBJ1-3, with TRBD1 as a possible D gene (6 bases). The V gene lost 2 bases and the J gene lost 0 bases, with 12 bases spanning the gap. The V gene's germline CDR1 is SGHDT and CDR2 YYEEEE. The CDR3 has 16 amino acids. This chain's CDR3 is CASSFGQRLSGNTIYF. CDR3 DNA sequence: TGTGCCAGCAGCTTCGGACAGCGACTCTCTGGAAACACCATATATTTT.

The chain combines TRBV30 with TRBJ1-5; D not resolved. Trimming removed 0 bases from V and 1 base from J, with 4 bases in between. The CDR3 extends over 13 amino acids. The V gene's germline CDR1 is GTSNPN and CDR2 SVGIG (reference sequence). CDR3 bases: TGTGCCTGGAGTGTGCGGAGCAATCAGCCCCAGCATTTT. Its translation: CAWSVRSNQPQHF. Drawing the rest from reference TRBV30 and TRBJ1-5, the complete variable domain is SQTIHQWPATLVQPVGSPLSLECTVEGTSNPNLYWYRQAAGRGLQLLFYSVGIGQISSEVPQNLSASRPQDRQFILSSKKLLLSDSGFYLCAWSVRSNQPQHFGDGTRLSIL.

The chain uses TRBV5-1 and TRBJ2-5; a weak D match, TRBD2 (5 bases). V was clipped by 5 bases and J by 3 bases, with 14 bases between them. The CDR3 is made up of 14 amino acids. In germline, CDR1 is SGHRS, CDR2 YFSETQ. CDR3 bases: TGCGCCAGCAGGGTTCGAGTAGCGAAAGAGACCCAGTACTTC. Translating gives CASRVRVAKETQYF.

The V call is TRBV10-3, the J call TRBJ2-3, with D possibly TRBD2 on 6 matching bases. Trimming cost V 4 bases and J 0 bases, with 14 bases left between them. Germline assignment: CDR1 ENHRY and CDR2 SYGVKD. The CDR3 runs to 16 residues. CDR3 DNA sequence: TGTGCCATCAGTGTTGGTGTGGGGGGTAGCACAGATACGCAGTATTTT. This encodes CAISVGVGGSTDTQYF.

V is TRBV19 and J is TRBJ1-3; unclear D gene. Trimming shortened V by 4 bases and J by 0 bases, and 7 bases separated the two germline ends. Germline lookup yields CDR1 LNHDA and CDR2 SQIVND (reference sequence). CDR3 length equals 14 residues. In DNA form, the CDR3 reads TGTGCCAGTAGTAGCACAAGCTCTGGAAACACCATATATTTT. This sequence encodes CASSSTSSGNTIYF.

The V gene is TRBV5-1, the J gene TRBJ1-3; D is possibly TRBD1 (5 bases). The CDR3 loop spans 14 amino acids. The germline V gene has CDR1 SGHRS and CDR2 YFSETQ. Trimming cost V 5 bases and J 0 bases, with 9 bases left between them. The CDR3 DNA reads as TGCGCCAGCAGACAGGTTATCTCTGGAAACACCATATATTTT. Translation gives CASRQVISGNTIYF.

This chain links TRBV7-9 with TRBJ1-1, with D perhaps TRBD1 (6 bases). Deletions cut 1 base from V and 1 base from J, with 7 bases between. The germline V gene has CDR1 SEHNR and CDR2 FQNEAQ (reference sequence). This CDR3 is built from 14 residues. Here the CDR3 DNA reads TGTGCCAGCAGCTTAGGGACAGAGAACACTGAAGCTTTCTTT. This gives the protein CASSLGTENTEAFF. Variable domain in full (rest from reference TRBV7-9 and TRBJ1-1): DTGVSQNPRHKITKRGQNVTFRCDPISEHNRLYWYRQTLGQGPEFLTYFQNEAQLEKSRLLSDRFSAERPKGSFSTLEIQRTEQGDSAMYLCASSLGTENTEAFFGQGTRLTVV.

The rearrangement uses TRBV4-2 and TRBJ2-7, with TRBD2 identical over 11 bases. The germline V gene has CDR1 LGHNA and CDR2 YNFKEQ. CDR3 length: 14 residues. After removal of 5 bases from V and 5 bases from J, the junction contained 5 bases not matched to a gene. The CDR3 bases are TGTGCCAGCAGCGGTAGCGGGGGGGCTCACGAGCAGTACTTC. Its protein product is CASSGSGGAHEQYF.

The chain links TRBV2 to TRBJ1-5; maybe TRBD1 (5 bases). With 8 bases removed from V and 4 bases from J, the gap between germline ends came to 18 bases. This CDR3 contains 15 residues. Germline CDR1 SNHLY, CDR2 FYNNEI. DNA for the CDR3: TGTGCCAGCGGTGGTTCAGGGCAGCAAAATCAGCCCCAGCATTTT. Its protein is CASGGSGQQNQPQHF.

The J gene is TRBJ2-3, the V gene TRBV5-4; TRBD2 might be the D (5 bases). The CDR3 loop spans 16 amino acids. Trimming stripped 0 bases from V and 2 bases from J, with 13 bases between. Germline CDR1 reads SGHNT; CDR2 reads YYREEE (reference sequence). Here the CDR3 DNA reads TGTGCCAGCAGCTTGGGAGGCGGGCCTTCCACAGATACGCAGTATTTT. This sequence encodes CASSLGGGPSTDTQYF.

The CDR3 reads CSVVRRGRVTEAFF. As DNA, the CDR3 is TGCAGCGTAGTCAGGAGGGGGCGTGTGACTGAAGCTTTCTTT. The chain uses TRBV29-1 and TRBJ1-1; TRBD1 aligns across 7 bases. CDR1 and CDR2 from the germline V gene are SQVTM and ANQGSEA. The CDR3 loop spans 14 amino acids. V lost 6 bases, J lost 5 bases, and 12 bases stayed unmatched.

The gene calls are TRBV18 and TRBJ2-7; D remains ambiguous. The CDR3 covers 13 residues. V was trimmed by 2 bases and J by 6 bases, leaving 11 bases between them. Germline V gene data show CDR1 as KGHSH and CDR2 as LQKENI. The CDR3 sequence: CASSPVPQSEQYF. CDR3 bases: TGTGCCAGCTCACCAGTTCCCCAATCCGAGCAGTACTTC.

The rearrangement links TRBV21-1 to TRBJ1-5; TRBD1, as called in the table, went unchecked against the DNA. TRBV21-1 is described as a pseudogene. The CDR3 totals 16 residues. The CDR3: CASSKGLRDSDQPQHF. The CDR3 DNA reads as TGTGCCAGCAGCAAAGGTTTGAGGGACAGCGATCAGCCCCAGCATTTT.

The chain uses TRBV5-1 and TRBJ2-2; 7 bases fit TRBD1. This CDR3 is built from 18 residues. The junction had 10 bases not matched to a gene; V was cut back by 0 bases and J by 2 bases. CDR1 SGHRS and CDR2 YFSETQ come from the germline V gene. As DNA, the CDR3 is TGCGCCAGCAGCTTGGAAACCCGGGACAGCGCCAACACCGGGGAGCTGTTTTTT. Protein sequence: CASSLETRDSANTGELFF.

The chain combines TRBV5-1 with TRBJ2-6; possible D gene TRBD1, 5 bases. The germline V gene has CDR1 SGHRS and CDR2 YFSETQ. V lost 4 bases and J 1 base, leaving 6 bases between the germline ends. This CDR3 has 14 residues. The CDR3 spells CASSGASGANVLTF. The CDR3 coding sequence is TGCGCCAGCAGCGGGGCTTCTGGGGCCAACGTCCTGACTTTC.

DNA for the CDR3: TGCGCCAGCAGCCCAGGAGGGGGCGCGAACTACGAGCAGTACTTC. This sequence encodes CASSPGGGANYEQYF. This sequence joins TRBV5-1 and TRBJ2-7; a weak D match, TRBD1 (7 bases). Trimming took off 4 bases at V and 3 bases at J, with 17 bases between the two ends. The germline V gene encodes CDR1 SGHRS and CDR2 YFSETQ. This CDR3 comprises 15 residues.